Sequencing of this T cell receptor (beta chain) was carried out in a study of shared clonotypes between healthy human individuals. Findings and caveats of the study: Generation probabilities were higher for clonotypes shared across all four sorted-subset donors than for unshared ones. Several donors showed sharing of about 4.6% of naive CD4 clonotypes.

In the naive CD8 group, cells lacked CD45RO and were positively selected for CCR7, so terminally differentiated effector memory CD45RA+ cells were left out. All the donors were Caucasian adults who lived in Nashville, Tennessee. As concerns this clone: The target antigen is unknown.

Under the authors' procedure: ImmunoSEQ gave junction-only sequences without quality scores, so filtering differed. The protocol was immunoSEQ multiplex PCR, while the TCRdb copy is restricted to in-frame clones and leaves out a portion. The V and J calls and the clone size are those of that table, but D and trimming were determined from the DNA. This repertoire shows approximately 2,000,000 clones, 90% to 95% found once; its top ten account for approximately 1.7%. Germline V gives CDR1 SGHVS, CDR2 FQNEAQ. CDR3 size: 16 residues. Trimming took off 5 bases at V and 0 bases at J, with 14 bases between the two ends.

Sequencing used naive CD8+ T cells from PBMCs. The sequence was collected from a man aged 18-30 years in good health. Some clones in this sample may be carry-over from other donors' samples. The V and J genes are TRBV7-8 and TRBJ1-3; no firm D call. The chain's CDR3 is CASSNFPAVSGNTIYF. CDR3 nucleotide sequence: TGTGCCAGCAGCAATTTTCCGGCAGTCTCTGGAAACACCATATATTTT. The full variable domain, its missing parts supplied by reference TRBV7-8 and TRBJ1-3, is GAGVSQSPRYKVAKRGQDVALRCDPISGHVSLFWYQQALGQGPEFLTYFQNEAQLDKSGLPSDRFFAERPEGSVSTLKIQRTQQEDSAVYLCASSNFPAVSGNTIYFGEGSWLTVV.